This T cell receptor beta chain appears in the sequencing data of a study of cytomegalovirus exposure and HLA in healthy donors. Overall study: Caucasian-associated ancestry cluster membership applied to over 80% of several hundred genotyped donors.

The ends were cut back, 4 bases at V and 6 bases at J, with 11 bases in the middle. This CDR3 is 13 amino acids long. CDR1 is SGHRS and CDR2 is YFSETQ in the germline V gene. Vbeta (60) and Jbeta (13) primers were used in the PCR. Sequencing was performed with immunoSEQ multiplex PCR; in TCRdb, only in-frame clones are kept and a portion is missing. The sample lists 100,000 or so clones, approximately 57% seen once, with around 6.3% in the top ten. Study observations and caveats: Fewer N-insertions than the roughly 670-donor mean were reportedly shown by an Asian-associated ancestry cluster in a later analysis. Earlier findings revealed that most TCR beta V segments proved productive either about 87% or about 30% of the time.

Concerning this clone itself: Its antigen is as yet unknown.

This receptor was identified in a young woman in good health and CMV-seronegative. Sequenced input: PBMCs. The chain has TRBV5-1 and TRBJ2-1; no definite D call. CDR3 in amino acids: CASSPLRANEQFF. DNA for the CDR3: TGCGCCAGCAGCCCGTTAAGAGCCAATGAGCAGTTCTTC.